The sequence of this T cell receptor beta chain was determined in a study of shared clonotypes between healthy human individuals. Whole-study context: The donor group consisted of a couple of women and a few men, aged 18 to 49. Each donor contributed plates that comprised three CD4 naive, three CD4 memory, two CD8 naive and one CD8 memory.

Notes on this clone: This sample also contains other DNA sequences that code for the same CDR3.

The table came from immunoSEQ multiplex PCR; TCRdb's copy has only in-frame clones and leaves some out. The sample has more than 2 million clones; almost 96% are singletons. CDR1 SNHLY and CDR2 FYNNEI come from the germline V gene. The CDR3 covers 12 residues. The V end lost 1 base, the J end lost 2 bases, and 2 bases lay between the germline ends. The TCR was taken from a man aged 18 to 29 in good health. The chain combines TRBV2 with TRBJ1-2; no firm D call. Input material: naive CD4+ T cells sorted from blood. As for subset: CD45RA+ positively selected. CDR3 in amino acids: CASSEENYGYTF. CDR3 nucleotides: TGTGCCAGCAGTGAAGAGAACTATGGCTACACCTTC.